The 17 T cell receptor beta chains in this list originate from one sample, sequenced in a study of brain T cells in children with intractable seizures. Assay used: immunoSEQ multiplex PCR; TCRdb lists only in-frame clones, some missing. The table records tens of thousands of clones, roughly 89% of them present only once. The specimen was peripheral blood, collected at surgery. These receptors originate from a girl aged 2-10 years with Rasmussen encephalitis and intractable seizures.

The chain carries TRBV19 and TRBJ1-2, with TRBD1 matching 9 bases. Germline lookup yields CDR1 LNHDA and CDR2 SQIVND (reference sequence). J gave up 5 bases and V 4 bases, and 11 bases lay outside the gene matches. The CDR3 length is 16 residues. DNA for the CDR3: TGTGCCAGTAGTACGGATGCGGGACAGGGTAATTATGGCTACACCTTC. Amino acids: CASSTDAGQGNYGYTF.

The V gene is TRBV14, the J gene TRBJ2-3; possibly TRBD1 or TRBD2 for D (6 bases each). The V gene's germline CDR1 is SGHDN and CDR2 FVKESK. CDR3 size: 16 residues. The V end was cut by 3 bases, the J end by 2 bases, with 15 bases between. CDR3: CASSQLGGTSTDTQYF. Here the CDR3 DNA reads TGTGCCAGCAGCCAGTTAGGGGGGACCTCCACAGATACGCAGTATTTT. The full variable domain, in which reference TRBV14 and TRBJ2-3 provide the parts outside the CDR3, is EAGVTQFPSHSVIEKGQTVTLRCDPISGHDNLYWYRRVMGKEIKFLLHFVKESKQDESGMPNNRFLAERTGGTYSTLKVQPAELEDSGVYFCASSQLGGTSTDTQYFGPGTRLTVL.

The chain uses TRBV7-2 and TRBJ1-3; D call uncertain. There are 15 residues in the CDR3. From germline, CDR1 is SGHTA and CDR2 FQGNSA. V lost 5 bases, J lost 0 bases, and 11 bases lay in between. This chain's CDR3 is CASSLQALSGNTIYF. CDR3 nucleotide sequence: TGTGCCAGCAGCCTTCAGGCGCTCTCTGGAAACACCATATATTTT.

The chain combines TRBV27 with TRBJ2-7; D could derive from TRBD1 or TRBD2 (5 bases each). The germline gives CDR1 MNHEY, CDR2 SMNVEV (reference sequence). CDR3 length: 17 residues. Trimming took 5 bases from V and 3 from J, leaving 23 bases between them. CDR3 loop: CASSPTGGSPGVYEQYF. The CDR3 bases are TGTGCCAGCAGTCCCACAGGAGGTAGCCCCGGGGTCTACGAGCAGTACTTC.

The gene calls are TRBV11-2 and TRBJ2-7, with a tentative D call TRBD2 (5 bases). Per the germline V gene, CDR1 is SGHAT and CDR2 is FQNNGV. Trimming cost V 1 base and J 0 bases, with 13 bases left between them. The CDR3 is made up of 16 amino acids. In nucleotides, the CDR3 is TGTGCCAGCAGCTTAGGGTGGTCGCGGGCCTCCTACGAGCAGTACTTC. The encoded protein is CASSLGWSRASYEQYF.

The V and J genes are TRBV14 and TRBJ1-2; 10 bases match TRBD1. The germline gives CDR1 SGHDN, CDR2 FVKESK. Germline trimming cut 1 base from V and 4 bases from J; bases unmatched to any gene: 3. The CDR3 contains 15 residues. In nucleotides, the CDR3 is TGTGCCAGCAGCCAAGCCGGGACAGGGGTCTATGGCTACACCTTC. Its translation: CASSQAGTGVYGYTF.

The V call is TRBV5-1, the J call TRBJ2-1; possible D gene TRBD1, 6 bases. V dropped 0 bases and J dropped 10 bases, with 14 bases sitting between them. Germline lookup yields CDR1 SGHRS and CDR2 YFSETQ. This CDR3 is 14 amino acids long. The CDR3 sequence is CASSLAKGVGEQFF. CDR3 nucleotides: TGCGCCAGCAGCTTGGCCAAGGGGGTGGGAGAGCAGTTCTTC.

The chain's CDR3 is CASSPGLAAYEQYF. CDR3 bases: TGTGCCAGCAGCCCGGGACTAGCGGCCTACGAGCAGTACTTC. The chain recombines TRBV11-2 with TRBJ2-7, with 11 bases that match TRBD2. The CDR3 contains 14 residues. V lost 5 bases, J lost 2 bases, and 2 bases stayed unmatched. Looked up from germline, CDR1 is SGHAT and CDR2 is FQNNGV.

The chain joins TRBV5-4 to TRBJ1-1; maybe TRBD1 (5 bases). Trimming cost V 3 bases and J 11 bases, with 14 bases left between them. Per germline, CDR1 SGHNT and CDR2 YYREEE (reference sequence). The CDR3 contains 12 residues. Here the CDR3 DNA reads TGTGCCAGCAGCTCGCCGGGACTTCGGGCTTTCTTT. Translated: CASSSPGLRAFF.

The CDR3 spells CASSLDFGLTTSQDTQYF. The CDR3 DNA reads TGTGCCAGCAGCTTAGATTTCGGACTGACGACGTCCCAAGATACGCAGTATTTT. This chain joins TRBV7-2 and TRBJ2-3; maybe TRBD2 (5 bases). Trimming left V 1 base short and J 5 bases short, with 22 bases between. This CDR3 spans 18 amino acids. Germline-derived CDR1 and CDR2 are SGHTA and FQGNSA.

V usage is TRBV19 and J usage is TRBJ2-1, with D possibly being TRBD1 (5 bases). The V end was cut by 4 bases, the J end by 9 bases, with 13 bases between. CDR1 is LNHDA, CDR2 SQIVND, per germline (reference sequence). The CDR3 covers 13 residues. The CDR3 DNA reads TGTGCCAGTAGTAAGGACACACTCTCTGAGCAGTTCTTC. It encodes CASSKDTLSEQFF.

The chain recombines TRBV29-1 with TRBJ1-5; 7 bases are a match to TRBD1. The CDR3 is made up of 13 amino acids. Germline CDR1 SQVTM, CDR2 ANQGSEA. The CDR3, as DNA: TGCCGAACACCAAGACAGGGAAATCAGCCCCAGCATTTT. Its protein product is CRTPRQGNQPQHF.

The chain carries TRBV9 and TRBJ2-2; D is unclear. Germline V CDR1 and CDR2: SGDLS, YYNGEE. The CDR3 runs to 15 residues. V was shortened by 0 bases and J by 3 bases, with 9 bases between the two germline ends. This CDR3 is CASSVGDTYTGELFF. The CDR3 nucleotides are TGTGCCAGCAGCGTAGGCGACACCTACACCGGGGAGCTGTTTTTT.

This chain connects TRBV23-1 to TRBJ1-2; D not resolved. TRBV23-1 is an open reading frame, and its role is uncertain. The CDR3 is 15 residues long. The V end was cut by 4 bases, the J end by 3 bases, with 15 bases between. The chain's CDR3 is CASSRKGRADYGYTF. In DNA, the CDR3 is TGCGCCAGCAGTCGCAAAGGTAGGGCGGACTATGGCTACACCTTC.

The chain recombines TRBV7-8 with TRBJ1-3; D is unresolved. There are 17 residues in the CDR3. Germline assignment: CDR1 SGHVS and CDR2 FQNEAQ. Trimming removed 4 bases from V and 0 bases from J, with 16 bases in between. CDR3 amino acids: CASSSWTVSSSGNTIYF. As DNA, the CDR3 is TGTGCCAGCAGCTCCTGGACCGTGTCGAGCTCTGGAAACACCATATATTTT.

The gene calls are TRBV15 and TRBJ1-1; a possible D gene is TRBD1 (5 bases). From germline, CDR1 is LNHNV and CDR2 YYDKDF (reference sequence). Trimming removed 0 bases at V and 4 bases at J, with 15 bases between. This CDR3 has 16 amino acids. CDR3 in amino acids: CATSREVMQGGTEAFF. The CDR3, as DNA: TGTGCCACCAGCAGAGAGGTGATGCAGGGAGGCACTGAAGCTTTCTTT.

This chain uses TRBV6-1 with TRBJ2-7, with TRBD1 matching 7 bases. The length of the CDR3 is 21 residues. Trimming at V came to 2 bases and at J to 4 bases, leaving 26 bases not matched to a gene. Germline CDR1 MNHNS, CDR2 SASEGT. This CDR3 is CASSEYPLPQARGRGFYEQYF. CDR3 bases: TGTGCCAGCAGTGAATATCCCCTCCCTCAGGCACGCGGCAGGGGGTTTTACGAGCAGTACTTC.